This T cell receptor beta chain emerged from a study of regulatory T cells in long-lasting Graves disease. V shed 3 bases and J 4 bases; nucleotides not matched to a gene: 5. This CDR3 is built from 13 residues. Germline V gene data show CDR1 as DFQATT and CDR2 as SNEGSKA (reference sequence). Time point given: newly diagnosed GD, antithyroid drugs for less than 3 months. The TCR library was prepared using RNA isolated from PBMCs. Arm-PCR with iRepertoire HTBI primers amplified the CDR3 regions for these TCR beta libraries. Original processing methods: Across all samples, approximately 68 TRBV segments and 15 or so TRBJ segments were identified. MiXCR, run by TCRdb on the multiplex PCR reads, gives a single entry per CDR3 protein. TCRdb's processing, not the study's, gives the V and J calls here. The table shows 600,000 to 650,000 distinct CDR3 sequences, with 15% to 20% occurring only once. There are many counts of this clonotype.

These sequences were also reported in another study, on T cells in Graves' hyperthyroidism and ophthalmopathy. That study adds: No ophthalmopathy progression within 18 months constituted stable Graves' hyperthyroidism.

This sequence originates from a woman in her 30s with Graves disease. The J gene is TRBJ1-2, the V gene TRBV20-1, with 7 bases lining up with TRBD1. The starting material was peripheral blood mononuclear cells (PBMCs), obtained at new diagnosis, from a patient treated with antithyroid drugs. The CDR3 sequence: CSARTGTIYGYTF. The CDR3 DNA reads TGCAGTGCTAGGACAGGGACTATCTATGGCTACACCTTC.